Presented here are 31 T cell receptor beta chains from one specimen sequenced in a study of PD-1 blockade in classical Hodgkin lymphoma. All trial patients relapsed after autologous stem cell transplantation. The table came from immunoSEQ multiplex PCR; TCRdb's copy has only in-frame clones and leaves some out. The sample lists 45,000 to 55,000 clones; about 85% were seen once. Material: peripheral blood mononuclear cells (PBMCs), obtained at baseline. Every receptor here comes from a human donor with classical Hodgkin lymphoma.

This sequence joins TRBV5-4 and TRBJ1-4; D is ambiguous. The CDR3 length is 15 residues. V was clipped by 0 bases and J by 3 bases, with 9 bases between them. CDR1 and CDR2 from the germline V gene are SGHNT and YYREEE (reference sequence). Here the CDR3 reads CASSLGGRPNEKLFF. CDR3 bases: TGTGCCAGCAGCTTGGGAGGCAGACCTAATGAAAAACTGTTTTTT.

This clone was detected a few times. V and J are TRBV6-1 and TRBJ2-7, with TRBD2 identical over 12 bases. V shed 2 bases, J shed 2 bases, and the junction held 13 bases outside the gene matches. Germline CDR1 and CDR2: MNHNS and SASEGT. The CDR3 contains 19 residues. The CDR3 DNA reads as TGTGCCAGCAGTGAACTGACTAGCGGGAGCTCAGACAAGCCCTACGAGCAGTACTTC. As protein: CASSELTSGSSDKPYEQYF.

The CDR3: CSAMNTEAFF. DNA for the CDR3: TGCAGCGCAATGAACACTGAAGCTTTCTTT. The V call is TRBV29-1, the J call TRBJ1-1; no clear D gene. The CDR3 is made up of 10 amino acids. Trimming shortened V by 7 bases and J by 0 bases, and 3 bases separated the two germline ends. Germline lookup yields CDR1 SQVTM and CDR2 ANQGSEA.

The chain has TRBV11-2 and TRBJ1-4; the D is unclear. Per the germline V gene, CDR1 is SGHAT and CDR2 is FQNNGV. The length of the CDR3 is 14 residues. V dropped 3 bases and J dropped 6 bases, with 11 bases sitting between them. The CDR3 DNA reads as TGTGCCAGCAGCTTTACAGCTTACCATGAAAAACTGTTTTTT. Its protein is CASSFTAYHEKLFF.

The chain combines TRBV30 with TRBJ2-5; D possibly uses TRBD1 or TRBD2 (6 bases each). Germline V lookup: CDR1 GTSNPN, CDR2 SVGIG (reference sequence). V was shortened by 2 bases and J by 2 bases, with 15 bases between the two germline ends. The CDR3 is made up of 15 amino acids. The CDR3 region is CAWSYRGTLQETQYF. CDR3 coding DNA: TGTGCCTGGAGTTATCGGGGGACATTACAAGAGACCCAGTACTTC.

The chain has TRBV7-9 and TRBJ2-1; no definite D call. The germline V gene encodes CDR1 SEHNR and CDR2 FQNEAQ (reference sequence). This CDR3 is built from 12 residues. V lost 5 bases and J 7 bases, leaving 9 bases between the germline ends. CDR3 amino acids: CASSLMVNEQFF. CDR3 in DNA: TGTGCCAGCAGCCTCATGGTGAATGAGCAGTTCTTC.

V and J are TRBV5-1 and TRBJ2-1; 9 bases fit TRBD2. The CDR3 spans 16 residues. V lost 5 bases to trimming and J lost 0 bases; unmatched junction nucleotides: 6. The germline V gene has CDR1 SGHRS and CDR2 YFSETQ. In DNA, the CDR3 is TGCGCCAGCAGTTTCTCTAGCGGGAACTCCTACAATGAGCAGTTCTTC. This sequence encodes CASSFSSGNSYNEQFF. The variable domain in full, with the rest retrieved from reference TRBV5-1 and TRBJ2-1, is KAGVTQTPRYLIKTRGQQVTLSCSPISGHRSVSWYQQTPGQGLQFLFEYFSETQRNKGNFPGRFSGRQFSNSRSEMNVSTLELGDSALYLCASSFSSGNSYNEQFFGPGTRLTVL.

The count of this clone is one. The chain links TRBV19 to TRBJ1-2, with 7 bases aligning to TRBD1. This CDR3 is built from 16 residues. The germline V gene has CDR1 LNHDA and CDR2 SQIVND (reference sequence). Losses at the gene ends were 1 base for V and 4 bases for J; bases not matched to a gene: 9. CDR3 amino acids: CASSIALRGTVYGYTF. The CDR3 nucleotides read TGTGCCAGTAGTATAGCTTTGCGGGGGACAGTCTATGGCTACACCTTC.

This chain uses TRBV6-5 with TRBJ2-3; D not certain. V was pared by 6 bases and J by 4 bases, with 17 bases between. Germline values: CDR1 MNHEY, CDR2 SVGAGI. CDR3 size: 15 residues. In nucleotides, the CDR3 is TGTGCCAGCAGACCCGCCCCCGGAGTGGCAGATACGCAGTATTTT. Translated: CASRPAPGVADTQYF.

The V call is TRBV4-2, the J call TRBJ1-5; unclear D gene. Germline CDR1 and CDR2: LGHNA and YNFKEQ. The CDR3 spans 16 residues. Trimming removed 0 bases at V and 7 bases at J, with 16 bases between. The CDR3 here is CASSQDQFYTNQPQHF. The CDR3 DNA is TGTGCCAGCAGCCAAGATCAATTCTACACAAACCAGCCCCAGCATTTT.

This sequence joins TRBV5-6 and TRBJ2-7, with a weak D call TRBD1 (6 bases). In germline, CDR1 is SGHDT, CDR2 YYEEEE. The V end was cut by 3 bases, the J end by 7 bases, with 14 bases between. The CDR3 has 13 amino acids. CDR3 coding DNA: TGTGCCAGCAGCTGGACAGCCCCCGGGGAGCAGTACTTC. This encodes CASSWTAPGEQYF.

The gene calls are TRBV5-1 and TRBJ1-5; 7 nucleotides align to TRBD1. Unmatched junction bases numbered 6, after V lost 4 bases and J lost 5 bases. Germline V gene sequence: CDR1 SGHRS, CDR2 YFSETQ. There are 14 residues in the CDR3. The CDR3 region has the DNA TGCGCCAGCAGCGCCAGGGGGGGGTATCAGCCCCAGCATTTT. The encoded protein is CASSARGGYQPQHF.

V gene TRBV5-1 combines with J gene TRBJ2-1, with 14 positions matching TRBD2. This CDR3 comprises 16 residues. V was clipped by 1 base and J by 9 bases; unmatched bases: 6. The germline gives CDR1 SGHRS, CDR2 YFSETQ. The CDR3 protein is CASSLRLAGGFVEQFF. The CDR3 DNA reads as TGCGCCAGCAGCTTGAGACTAGCGGGAGGGTTTGTTGAGCAGTTCTTC.

This clone was observed a handful of times. This chain joins TRBV6-5 and TRBJ1-2; weak D call: TRBD1 (6 bases). Germline V CDR1 and CDR2: MNHEY, SVGAGI. The V end lost 4 bases, the J end lost 4 bases, and 13 bases lay between the germline ends. The CDR3 is 14 amino acids. The CDR3 is CASSFSQGPYGYTF. The CDR3 DNA reads as TGTGCCAGCAGTTTCTCCCAGGGGCCCTATGGCTACACCTTC.

The V gene is TRBV7-2, the J gene TRBJ2-3, with D hard to call. CDR3 size: 13 residues. Germline V CDR1 and CDR2: SGHTA, FQGNSA. V was shortened by 1 base and J by 6 bases, with 8 bases between the two germline ends. CDR3 in DNA: TGTGCCAGCAGCTTAGAGGGTTGGGATACGCAGTATTTT. The encoded protein is CASSLEGWDTQYF.

V gene TRBV14 combines with J gene TRBJ1-2; D call uncertain. V shed 0 bases and J shed 7 bases, with 21 bases lying between them. Per germline, CDR1 SGHDN and CDR2 FVKESK. CDR3 length equals 17 residues. The CDR3 is CASSQDISPGYEGGYTF. The CDR3 DNA follows: TGTGCCAGCAGCCAAGATATTAGTCCGGGATATGAGGGTGGCTACACCTTC.

This chain links TRBV27 with TRBJ2-7; no clear D gene. V dropped 4 bases and J dropped 4 bases, with 11 bases sitting between them. CDR1 is MNHEY and CDR2 is SMNVEV in the germline V gene (reference sequence). The CDR3 totals 13 residues. Here the CDR3 reads CASSYGQMYEQYF. In DNA form, the CDR3 reads TGTGCCAGCAGTTACGGCCAGATGTACGAGCAGTACTTC.

This clone came up a few times. The chain recombines TRBV25-1 with TRBJ1-3; D is unresolved. The CDR3 extends over 13 amino acids. The V gene's germline CDR1 is MGHDK and CDR2 SYGVNS. V was cut by 5 bases and J by 0 bases, with 5 bases left in between. The CDR3 protein is CASSLTSGNTIYF. CDR3 DNA sequence: TGTGCCAGCAGTTTGACCTCTGGAAACACCATATATTTT.

The J gene is TRBJ1-5, the V gene TRBV28; D remains unclear. Germline V gene sequence: CDR1 MDHEN, CDR2 SYDVKM. V lost 9 bases and J 2 bases, leaving 14 bases between the germline ends. This CDR3 spans 14 amino acids. This CDR3 reads CASMDRFGNQPQHF. The CDR3 DNA follows: TGTGCCAGTATGGACCGATTTGGCAATCAGCCCCAGCATTTT.

The chain recombines TRBV21-1 with TRBJ1-2. TRBV21-1 is a pseudogene segment. The CDR3 contains 14 residues. CDR3 in amino acids: CASSKFGSIYGYTF. The CDR3 nucleotides are TGTGCCAGCAGCAAATTCGGGAGCATCTATGGCTACACCTTC.

This clone was picked up a small number of times. In DNA, the CDR3 is TGTGCCAGCAGCCGCGGGACTGATTCTAACTATGGCTACACCTTC. This codes for CASSRGTDSNYGYTF. The V gene is TRBV4-2, the J gene TRBJ1-2; possible D gene TRBD1, 5 bases. The V end was cut by 4 bases, the J end by 0 bases, with 12 bases between. Germline-derived CDR1 and CDR2 are LGHNA and YNFKEQ. The CDR3 totals 15 residues.

V and J are TRBV27 and TRBJ2-7, with TRBD2 matching 8 bases. CDR1 is MNHEY and CDR2 is SMNVEV in the germline V gene (reference sequence). V lost 8 bases and J lost 6; bases outside the gene matches: 12. There are 14 residues in the CDR3. CDR3 nucleotide sequence: TGTGCCAGCCGCCAGTCAGCGGGAGTCGGCGAGCAGTACGTC. Protein: CASRQSAGVGEQYV.

The chain joins TRBV7-9 to TRBJ1-2, with 7 bases lining up with TRBD1. This CDR3 is built from 13 residues. The germline gives CDR1 SEHNR, CDR2 FQNEAQ (reference sequence). Germline trimming cut 6 bases from V and 4 bases from J; bases unmatched to any gene: 5. CDR3 sequence (DNA): TGTGCCAGCAGGGCCCGGGACAGCTATGGCTACACCTTC. Translation gives CASRARDSYGYTF.

J is TRBJ2-2 and V is TRBV4-3; D is unresolved. This CDR3 has 15 residues. The germline V gene encodes CDR1 LGHNA and CDR2 YSLEER. V lost 0 bases and J lost 4, with 9 bases in between. In DNA, the CDR3 is TGCGCCAGCAGCCAAGATAGAGGCAGCACCGGGGAGCTGTTTTTT. Translating it yields CASSQDRGSTGELFF.

This rearrangement joins TRBV27 to TRBJ1-4; D might be TRBD1 (6 bases). With 5 bases removed from V and 5 bases from J, the gap between germline ends came to 9 bases. CDR1 is MNHEY and CDR2 is SMNVEV in the germline V gene (reference sequence). CDR3 length equals 13 residues. CDR3 in amino acids: CASSARGNEKLFF. CDR3 sequence (DNA): TGTGCCAGCAGTGCCAGGGGAAATGAAAAACTGTTTTTT.

The chain uses TRBV11-3 and TRBJ2-1; 7 bases match TRBD1. The CDR3 totals 14 residues. V lost 6 bases to trimming and J lost 5 bases; unmatched junction nucleotides: 7. CDR1 is SGHNT and CDR2 is YENEEA in the germline V gene. The CDR3 protein is CASRPTGANNEQFF. The DNA for the CDR3 is TGTGCCAGCAGGCCTACAGGGGCCAACAATGAGCAGTTCTTC.

This chain uses TRBV9 with TRBJ1-2; D is uncertain. Per germline, CDR1 SGDLS and CDR2 YYNGEE. Trimming took 0 bases from V and 1 from J, leaving 7 bases between them. The CDR3 runs 14 residues. Here the CDR3 DNA reads TGTGCCAGCAGCGTAGGCCTTCTTAACTATGGCTACACCTTC. It encodes CASSVGLLNYGYTF.

The chain recombines TRBV15 with TRBJ1-5; D gene unclear. Germline values: CDR1 LNHNV, CDR2 YYDKDF (reference sequence). Trimming stripped 5 bases from V and 0 bases from J, with 11 bases between. This CDR3 has 15 amino acids. The CDR3 region is CATSPTSYSNQPQHF. The CDR3, as DNA: TGTGCCACCAGCCCTACATCATATAGCAATCAGCCCCAGCATTTT.

J is TRBJ1-5 and V is TRBV25-1, with 8 nucleotides matching TRBD1. CDR3 size: 14 residues. From germline, CDR1 is MGHDK and CDR2 SYGVNS. J lost 8 bases, V lost 6 bases, and 9 bases had no gene match. The CDR3, as DNA: TGTGCCAGCAGCCCTAGGACAGGGTTTGAGCCCCAGCATTTT. It yields the protein CASSPRTGFEPQHF.

J is TRBJ2-1 and V is TRBV7-3; D is unresolved. The CDR3 is 15 residues long. The V gene's germline CDR1 is SGHTA and CDR2 FQGTGA. Deletions cut 5 bases from V and 0 bases from J, with 11 bases between. The CDR3 protein is CASSPFHSSYNEQFF. The CDR3 bases are TGTGCCAGCAGCCCCTTTCATTCCTCCTACAATGAGCAGTTCTTC.

The chain couples TRBV27 to TRBJ2-7; TRBD2 aligns across 10 bases. The CDR3 has 15 amino acids. After removal of 4 bases from V and 5 bases from J, the junction contained 8 bases not matched to a gene. Germline lookup yields CDR1 MNHEY and CDR2 SMNVEV (reference sequence). CDR3 sequence reads: CASSSPGTSVHEQYF. In nucleotides, the CDR3 is TGTGCCAGCAGTTCCCCCGGGACTAGCGTGCACGAGCAGTACTTC.